What follows are 16 T cell receptor beta chains derived from one specimen sequenced in a study of T cell responses to AZD1222 COVID-19 vaccine. Profiled with immunoSEQ multiplex PCR; TCRdb holds only in-frame clones, not every one. The sample yields around 130,000 clones, 86% seen once. The sequencing here drew on peripheral blood, taken 28 days after the second AZD1222 dose. These receptors all come from an adult who received the AZD1222 COVID-19 vaccine.

The chain is built from TRBV21-1 and TRBJ1-2; the D call TRBD1 from the table was never checked on the DNA. TRBV21-1 is given as a pseudogene. The CDR3 is made up of 14 amino acids. This CDR3 reads CASSKEDMFYGYTF. In DNA, the CDR3 is TGTGCCAGCAGCAAAGAGGACATGTTCTATGGCTACACCTTC.

The rearrangement joins TRBV2 to TRBJ1-2; TRBD1 might be the D (6 bases). Per germline, CDR1 SNHLY and CDR2 FYNNEI. The CDR3 sequence is 14 residues long. The V end was cut by 6 bases, the J end by 8 bases, with 19 bases between. CDR3 residues: CASSTYDRTEGYTF. The CDR3 DNA sequence: TGTGCCAGCAGCACTTACGACAGGACGGAAGGCTACACCTTC.

The chain carries TRBV18 and TRBJ1-5; 9 positions match TRBD1. CDR3 length: 15 amino acids. Germline V gives CDR1 KGHSH, CDR2 LQKENI. The CDR3 nucleotides are TGTGCTAGTACTACCGGGACAGGGAATCGTCAGCCCCAGCATTTT. This codes for CASTTGTGNRQPQHF.

The chain couples TRBV6-4 to TRBJ1-6; perhaps TRBD1 as D (5 bases). This CDR3 has 13 residues. Germline V CDR1 and CDR2: MRHNA, SNTAGT. Deletions cut 0 bases from V and 8 bases from J, with 5 bases between. The CDR3 loop reads CASSDSGDSPLHF. In nucleotides, the CDR3 is TGTGCCAGCAGTGACTCGGGGGATTCACCCCTCCACTTT.

The chain recombines TRBV6-1 with TRBJ2-6; a weak D match, TRBD1 (5 bases). Germline CDR1 MNHNS, CDR2 SASEGT. The CDR3 length is 15 residues. V lost 1 base, J lost 2 bases, and 6 bases lay in between. The CDR3 nucleotides read TGTGCCAGCAGTGAAGGGGGCGCTGGGGCCAACGTCCTGACTTTC. It translates to CASSEGGAGANVLTF.

J is TRBJ1-1 and V is TRBV7-2, with D tentatively TRBD1 (6 bases). The V and J ends lost 5 bases and 1 base respectively, with 14 bases between them. CDR3 length: 15 residues. Germline CDR1 reads SGHTA; CDR2 reads FQGNSA. The CDR3 here is CASSLMGGTNTEAFF. The CDR3 nucleotides are TGTGCCAGCAGCCTCATGGGGGGCACGAACACTGAAGCTTTCTTT.

The chain uses TRBV7-8 and TRBJ1-1; D unresolved. This CDR3 region has 14 residues. With 0 bases removed from V and 10 bases from J, the gap between germline ends came to 15 bases. Germline-derived CDR1 and CDR2 are SGHVS and FQNEAQ. The CDR3 spells CASSLAAEELRAFF. The CDR3 nucleotides are TGTGCCAGCAGCTTAGCGGCAGAAGAGTTGCGAGCTTTCTTT.

This clone has more than one count but fewer than ten. The V call is TRBV19, the J call TRBJ1-5; 8 positions match TRBD1. The J segment lost 4 bases and the V segment lost 5 bases, leaving 10 bases of the junction unmatched. Looked up from germline, CDR1 is LNHDA and CDR2 is SQIVND (reference sequence). CDR3 length equals 16 residues. CDR3: CASSPSSGTGNQPQHF. CDR3 in DNA: TGTGCCAGTAGTCCCTCTTCCGGGACAGGTAATCAGCCCCAGCATTTT. The full variable domain, its missing parts supplied by reference TRBV19 and TRBJ1-5, is DGGITQSPKYLFRKEGQNVTLSCEQNLNHDAMYWYRQDPGQGLRLIYYSQIVNDFQKGDIAEGYSVSREKKESFPLTVTSAQKNPTAFYLCASSPSSGTGNQPQHFGDGTRLSIL.

The chain combines TRBV3-1 (or the pseudogene TRBV3-2) with TRBJ1-3; D unclear. V was trimmed by 4 bases and J by 0 bases, leaving 13 bases between them. This CDR3 region has 16 residues. Germline lookup yields CDR1 LGHDT and CDR2 YNNKEL (reference sequence). Here the CDR3 DNA reads TGTGCCAGCAGCCGAGCCGACCGAAACTCTGGAAACACCATATATTTT. This encodes CASSRADRNSGNTIYF.

The chain recombines TRBV11-2 with TRBJ1-6; perhaps TRBD1 as D (5 bases). Germline V CDR1 and CDR2: SGHAT, FQNNGV. The V and J ends lost 5 bases and 7 bases respectively, with 18 bases between them. The CDR3 is made up of 16 amino acids. Here the CDR3 reads CASSGGGLRGNSPLHF. The CDR3 DNA reads TGTGCCAGCAGCGGAGGAGGGTTGAGGGGAAATTCACCCCTCCACTTT.

The V call is TRBV9, the J call TRBJ2-1, with 9 bases lining up with TRBD2. The CDR3 runs to 16 residues. CDR1 and CDR2 from the germline V gene are SGDLS and YYNGEE. V lost 0 bases and J lost 2; bases outside the gene matches: 3. CDR3 region: CASSVGIAGAYNEQFF. The CDR3, as DNA: TGTGCCAGCAGCGTAGGGATAGCGGGGGCCTACAATGAGCAGTTCTTC.

The chain couples TRBV27 to TRBJ1-5, with D unclear. Trimming took off 5 bases at V and 2 bases at J, with 13 bases between the two ends. The CDR3 consists of 15 residues. Germline CDR1 is MNHEY and CDR2 is SMNVEV (reference sequence). The CDR3 here is CASSPRALGNQPQHF. The CDR3 region has the DNA TGTGCCAGCAGTCCCCGAGCCCTGGGCAATCAGCCCCAGCATTTT.

V gene TRBV29-1 combines with J gene TRBJ2-1; tentative D call: TRBD1 (5 bases). Looked up from germline, CDR1 is SQVTM and CDR2 is ANQGSEA. The CDR3 is 14 amino acids. V was pared by 4 bases and J by 2 bases, with 12 bases between. CDR3 nucleotide sequence: TGCAGCGTTGTGAAGGGGTTCACCTACAATGAGCAGTTCTTC. Residues: CSVVKGFTYNEQFF.

In this sample, this clone turned up once. The chain has TRBV9 and TRBJ2-2; 9 bases are shared with TRBD1. The germline gives CDR1 SGDLS, CDR2 YYNGEE. Unmatched junction bases numbered 6, after V lost 3 bases and J lost 0 bases. There are 17 residues in the CDR3. The CDR3: CASSDHRTGANTGELFF. CDR3 bases: TGTGCCAGCAGCGACCACCGGACAGGGGCGAACACCGGGGAGCTGTTTTTT.

The V gene is TRBV6-4, the J gene TRBJ2-2, with 13 bases that match TRBD2. The germline V gene has CDR1 MRHNA and CDR2 SNTAGT. The length of the CDR3 is 16 residues. Losses at the gene ends were 2 bases for V and 3 bases for J; bases not matched to a gene: 0. The CDR3 sequence: CASSDGTSGDTGELFF. In nucleotides, the CDR3 is TGTGCCAGCAGTGACGGGACTAGCGGGGACACCGGGGAGCTGTTTTTT.

V gene TRBV6-6 combines with J gene TRBJ1-2; TRBD1 matches at 11 bases. There are 15 residues in the CDR3. The trim removed 5 bases at V and 7 bases at J, leaving 9 bases unmatched. From germline, CDR1 is MNHNY and CDR2 SVGAGI (reference sequence). The CDR3 spells CASSQGTGGVRGYTF. The DNA for the CDR3 is TGTGCCAGCAGTCAAGGGACAGGGGGTGTACGTGGCTACACCTTC.